This T cell receptor (beta chain) is from a study of T cells in Graves' hyperthyroidism and ophthalmopathy. This clonotype has more than one count but fewer than ten. The CDR3 loop spans 19 amino acids. V dropped 0 bases and J dropped 2; count of bases not matched to a gene: 12. Germline CDR1 is MGHRA and CDR2 is YSYEKL. TCR beta CDR3 regions were amplified from RNA. RT-PCR in the first round (using the HTBI primer set) targeted the TCR CDR3. TCRdb independently ran MiXCR on the multiplex PCR reads; one entry per CDR3 protein. The sample holds around 540,000 distinct CDR3 sequences, around 15% seen once.

This clonotype was obtained from a woman under 40 with Graves' ophthalmopathy. The sequencing input was blood. The chain couples TRBV4-1 to TRBJ2-7; 11 bases map to TRBD2. CDR3 sequence: CASSQENGLAGGRTYEQYF. Here the CDR3 DNA reads TGCGCCAGCAGCCAAGAGAATGGGCTAGCGGGAGGACGCACCTACGAGCAGTACTTC.